This is a list of T cell receptor beta chains from one sample in a study of control samples from healthy donors and cancer patients. Sequencing was performed with immunoSEQ multiplex PCR; in TCRdb, only in-frame clones are kept and a portion is missing. The sample lists some 130,000 clones; more than 80% were seen once. Input material: blood. These receptors all stem from a man aged 35 to 55 in good health. CDR3s include the opening cysteine and the closing phenylalanine or tryptophan.

v_gene,len,CDR3aa
TRBV2,14,CASSGTGWDYGYTF
TRBV27,14,CASSLGQGITEAFF
TRBV5-1,16,CASSLAGARNTGELFF
TRBV4-1,14,CASSRGVMNTEAFF
TRBV19,15,CASSIAGVRTDTQYF
TRBV6-5,14,CASSYRGASYGYTF
TRBV5-1,15,CASTTEPPWSDEQFF
TRBV27,15,CASSPLGQGGTEAFF
TRBV19,13,CASSSANTGELFF
TRBV12-3/TRBV12-4,13,CASSSGRKNIQYF
TRBV12-3/TRBV12-4,13,CASATGGPETQYF
TRBV19,13,CASTTGYGNTIYF
TRBV19,17,CASSRTGGAFSSYEQYF
TRBV9,14,CASSLGTPNSPLHF
TRBV12-3/TRBV12-4,11,CASSLLAGQFF
TRBV28,21,CASSTLGPGQGTFYSNQPQHF
TRBV2,12,CASSEAGYGYTF
TRBV7-8,14,CASSLQGQGAGYTF
TRBV4-1,13,CASSLLPSSEQFF
TRBV5-4,15,CASSSRDRGNGEQYF
TRBV9,16,CASSPTGGRPTDTQYF
TRBV9,14,CASSRSGTTYEQYF
TRBV10-1,16,CARKDRGGGGGDTQYF
TRBV6-5,15,CASSYSGSSNQPQHF
TRBV7-2,14,CASRPGLTAYEQYF
TRBV3-1/TRBV3-2,13,CASSHKHGGTQYF
TRBV6-6,14,CASTQTGGFGEQFF
TRBV3-1/TRBV3-2,18,CASSQVRVAWGDRGIQYF
TRBV28,15,CASSEGGGRLETQYF
TRBV12-3/TRBV12-4,12,CASSSSSYEQYF
TRBV2,14,CASSETQGRSEAFF
TRBV7-2,14,CASSSVGTGYEQYF
TRBV5-8,15,CASSYSATGNEKLFF
TRBV6-1,14,CASSEVGLNTEAFF
TRBV18,13,CASSEGRGRPLHF
TRBV27,13,CASRQQVRGPQHF
TRBV15,15,CATSRGTLSGNTIYF